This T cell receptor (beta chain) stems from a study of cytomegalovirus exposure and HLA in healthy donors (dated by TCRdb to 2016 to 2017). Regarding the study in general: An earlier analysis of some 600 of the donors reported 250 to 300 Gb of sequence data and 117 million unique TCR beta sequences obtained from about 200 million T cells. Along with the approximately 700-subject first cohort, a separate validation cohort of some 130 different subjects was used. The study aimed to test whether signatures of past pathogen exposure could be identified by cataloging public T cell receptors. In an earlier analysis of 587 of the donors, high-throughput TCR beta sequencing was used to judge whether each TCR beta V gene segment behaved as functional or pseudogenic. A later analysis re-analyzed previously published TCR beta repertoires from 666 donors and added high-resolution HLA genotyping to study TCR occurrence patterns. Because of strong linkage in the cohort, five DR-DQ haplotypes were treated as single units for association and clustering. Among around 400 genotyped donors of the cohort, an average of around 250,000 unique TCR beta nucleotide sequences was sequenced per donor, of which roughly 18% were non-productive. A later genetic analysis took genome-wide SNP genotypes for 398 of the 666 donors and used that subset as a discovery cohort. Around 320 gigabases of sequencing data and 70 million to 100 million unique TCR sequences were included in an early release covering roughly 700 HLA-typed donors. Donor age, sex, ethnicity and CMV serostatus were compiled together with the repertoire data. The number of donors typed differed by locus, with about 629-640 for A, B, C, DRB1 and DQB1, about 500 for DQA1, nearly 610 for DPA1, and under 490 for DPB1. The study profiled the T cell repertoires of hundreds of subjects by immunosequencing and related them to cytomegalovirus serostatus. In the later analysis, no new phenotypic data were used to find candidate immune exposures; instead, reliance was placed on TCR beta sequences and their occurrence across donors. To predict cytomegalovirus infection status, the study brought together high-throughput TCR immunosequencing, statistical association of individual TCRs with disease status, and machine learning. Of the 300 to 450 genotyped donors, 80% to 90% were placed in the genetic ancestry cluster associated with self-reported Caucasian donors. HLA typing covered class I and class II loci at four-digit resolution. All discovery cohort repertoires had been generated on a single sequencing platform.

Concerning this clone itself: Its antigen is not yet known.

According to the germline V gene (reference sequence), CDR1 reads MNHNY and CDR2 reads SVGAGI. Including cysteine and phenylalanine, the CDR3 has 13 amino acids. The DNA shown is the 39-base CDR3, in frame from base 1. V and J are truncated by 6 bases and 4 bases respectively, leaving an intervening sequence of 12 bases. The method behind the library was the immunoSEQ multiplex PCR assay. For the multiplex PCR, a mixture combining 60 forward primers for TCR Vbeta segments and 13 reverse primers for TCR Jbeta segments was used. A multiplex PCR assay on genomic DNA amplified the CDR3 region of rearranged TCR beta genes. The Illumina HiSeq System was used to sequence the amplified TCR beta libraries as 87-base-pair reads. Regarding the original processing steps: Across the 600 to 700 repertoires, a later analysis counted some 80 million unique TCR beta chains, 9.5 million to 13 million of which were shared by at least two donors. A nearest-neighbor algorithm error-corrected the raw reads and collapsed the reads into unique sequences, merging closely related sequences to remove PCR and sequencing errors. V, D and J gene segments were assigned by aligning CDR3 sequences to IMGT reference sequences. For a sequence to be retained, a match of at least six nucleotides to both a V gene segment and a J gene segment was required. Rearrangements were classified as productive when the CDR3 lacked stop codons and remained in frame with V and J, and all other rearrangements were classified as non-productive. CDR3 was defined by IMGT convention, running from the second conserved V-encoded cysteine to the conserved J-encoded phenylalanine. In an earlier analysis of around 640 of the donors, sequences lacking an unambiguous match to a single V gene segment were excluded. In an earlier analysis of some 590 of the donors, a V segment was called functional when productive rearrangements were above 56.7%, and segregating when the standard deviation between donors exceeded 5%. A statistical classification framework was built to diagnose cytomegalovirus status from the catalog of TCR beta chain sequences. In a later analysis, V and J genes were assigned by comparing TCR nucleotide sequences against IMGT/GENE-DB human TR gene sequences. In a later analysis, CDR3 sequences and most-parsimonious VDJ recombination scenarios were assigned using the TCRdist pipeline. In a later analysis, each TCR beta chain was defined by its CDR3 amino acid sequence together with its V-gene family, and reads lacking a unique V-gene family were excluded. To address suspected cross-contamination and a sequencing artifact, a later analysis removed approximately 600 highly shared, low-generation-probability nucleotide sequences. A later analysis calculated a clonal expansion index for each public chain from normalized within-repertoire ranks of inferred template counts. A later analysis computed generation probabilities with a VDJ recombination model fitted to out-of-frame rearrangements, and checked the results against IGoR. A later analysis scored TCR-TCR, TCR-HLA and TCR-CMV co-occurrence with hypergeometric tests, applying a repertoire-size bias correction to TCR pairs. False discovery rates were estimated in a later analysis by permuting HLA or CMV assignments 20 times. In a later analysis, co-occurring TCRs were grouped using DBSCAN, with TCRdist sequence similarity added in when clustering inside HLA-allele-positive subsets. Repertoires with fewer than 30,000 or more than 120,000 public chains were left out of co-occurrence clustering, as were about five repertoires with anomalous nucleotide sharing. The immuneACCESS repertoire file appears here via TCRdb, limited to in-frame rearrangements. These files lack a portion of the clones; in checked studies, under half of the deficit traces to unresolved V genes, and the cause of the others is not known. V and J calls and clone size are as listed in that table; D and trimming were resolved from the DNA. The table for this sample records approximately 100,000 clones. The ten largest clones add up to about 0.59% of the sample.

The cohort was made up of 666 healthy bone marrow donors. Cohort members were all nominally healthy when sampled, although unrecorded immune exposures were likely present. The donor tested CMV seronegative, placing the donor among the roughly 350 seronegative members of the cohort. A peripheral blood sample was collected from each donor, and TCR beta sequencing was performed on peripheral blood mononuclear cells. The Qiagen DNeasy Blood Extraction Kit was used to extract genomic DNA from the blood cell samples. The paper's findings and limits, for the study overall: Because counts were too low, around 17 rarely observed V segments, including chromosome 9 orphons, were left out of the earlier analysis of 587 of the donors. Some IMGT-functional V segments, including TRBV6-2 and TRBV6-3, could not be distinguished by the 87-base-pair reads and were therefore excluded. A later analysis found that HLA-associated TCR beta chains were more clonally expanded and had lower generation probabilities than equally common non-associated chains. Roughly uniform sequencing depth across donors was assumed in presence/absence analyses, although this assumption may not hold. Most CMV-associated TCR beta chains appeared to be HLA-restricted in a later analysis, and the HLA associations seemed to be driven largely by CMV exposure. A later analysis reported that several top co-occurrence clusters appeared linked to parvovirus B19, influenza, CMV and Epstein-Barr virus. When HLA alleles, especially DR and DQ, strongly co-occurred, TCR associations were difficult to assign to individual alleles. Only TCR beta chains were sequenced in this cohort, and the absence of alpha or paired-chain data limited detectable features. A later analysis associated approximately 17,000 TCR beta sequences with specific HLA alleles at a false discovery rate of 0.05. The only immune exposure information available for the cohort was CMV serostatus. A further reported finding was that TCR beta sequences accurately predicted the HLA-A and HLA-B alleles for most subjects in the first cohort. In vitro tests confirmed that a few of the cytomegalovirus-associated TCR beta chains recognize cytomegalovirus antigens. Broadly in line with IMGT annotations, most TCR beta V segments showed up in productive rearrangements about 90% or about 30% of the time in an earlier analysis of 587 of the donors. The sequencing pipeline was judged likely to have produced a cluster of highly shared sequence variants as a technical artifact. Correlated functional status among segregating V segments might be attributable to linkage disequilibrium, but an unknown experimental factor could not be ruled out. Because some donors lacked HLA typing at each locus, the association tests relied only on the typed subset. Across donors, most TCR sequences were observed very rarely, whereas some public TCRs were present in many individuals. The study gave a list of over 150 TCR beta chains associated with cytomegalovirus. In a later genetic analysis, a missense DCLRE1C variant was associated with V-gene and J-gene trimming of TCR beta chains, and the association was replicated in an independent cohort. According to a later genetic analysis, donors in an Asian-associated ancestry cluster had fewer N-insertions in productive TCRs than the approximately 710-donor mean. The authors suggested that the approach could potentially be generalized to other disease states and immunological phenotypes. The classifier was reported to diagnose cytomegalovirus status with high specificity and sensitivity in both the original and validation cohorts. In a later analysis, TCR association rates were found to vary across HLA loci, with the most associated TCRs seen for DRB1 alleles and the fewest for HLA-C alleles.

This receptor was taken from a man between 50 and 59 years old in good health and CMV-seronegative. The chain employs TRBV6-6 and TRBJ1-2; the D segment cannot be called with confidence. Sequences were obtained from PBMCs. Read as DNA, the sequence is TGTGCCAGCAGACACATGGAGGGCTATGGCTACACCTTC. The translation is CASRHMEGYGYTF.